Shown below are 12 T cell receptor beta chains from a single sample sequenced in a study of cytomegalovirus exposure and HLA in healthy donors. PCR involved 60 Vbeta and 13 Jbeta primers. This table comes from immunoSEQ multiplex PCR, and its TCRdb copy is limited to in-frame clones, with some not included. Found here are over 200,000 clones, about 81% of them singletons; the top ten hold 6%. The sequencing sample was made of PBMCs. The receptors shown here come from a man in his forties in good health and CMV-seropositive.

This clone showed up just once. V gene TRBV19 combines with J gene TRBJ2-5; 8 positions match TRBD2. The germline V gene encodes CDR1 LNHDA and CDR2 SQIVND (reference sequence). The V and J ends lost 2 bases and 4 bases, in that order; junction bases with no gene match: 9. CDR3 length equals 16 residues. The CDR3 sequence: CASSITAGGAGETQYF. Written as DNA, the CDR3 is TGTGCCAGTAGTATAACCGCGGGGGGCGCGGGAGAGACCCAGTACTTC.

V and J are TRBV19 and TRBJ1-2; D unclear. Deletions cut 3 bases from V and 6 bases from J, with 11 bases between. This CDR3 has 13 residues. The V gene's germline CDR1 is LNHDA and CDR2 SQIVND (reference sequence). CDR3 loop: CASSMGLTDGYTF. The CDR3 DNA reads TGTGCCAGTAGTATGGGCCTCACCGATGGCTACACCTTC.

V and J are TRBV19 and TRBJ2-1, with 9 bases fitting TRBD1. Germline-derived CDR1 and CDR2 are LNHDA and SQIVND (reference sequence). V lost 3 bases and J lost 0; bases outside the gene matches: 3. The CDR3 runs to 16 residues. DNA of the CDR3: TGTGCCAGTAGTATGGGACAGGGACTCTCCTACAATGAGCAGTTCTTC. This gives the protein CASSMGQGLSYNEQFF.

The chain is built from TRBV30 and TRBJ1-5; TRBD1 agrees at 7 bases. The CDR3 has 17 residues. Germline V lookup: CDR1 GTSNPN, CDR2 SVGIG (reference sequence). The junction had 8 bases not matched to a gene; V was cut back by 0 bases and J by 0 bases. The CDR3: CAWSVTRTGHSNQPQHF. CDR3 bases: TGTGCCTGGAGTGTAACTAGGACAGGACATAGCAATCAGCCCCAGCATTTT. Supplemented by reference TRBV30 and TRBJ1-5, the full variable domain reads SQTIHQWPATLVQPVGSPLSLECTVEGTSNPNLYWYRQAAGRGLQLLFYSVGIGQISSEVPQNLSASRPQDRQFILSSKKLLLSDSGFYLCAWSVTRTGHSNQPQHFGDGTRLSIL.

The CDR3 loop is CASSLSRGTEAFF. The DNA for the CDR3 is TGTGCCAGCAGCCTATCCAGGGGCACTGAAGCTTTCTTT. The gene calls are TRBV9 and TRBJ1-1, with D possibly being TRBD1 (6 bases). CDR1 SGDLS and CDR2 YYNGEE come from the germline V gene. This CDR3 has 13 residues. The ends were cut back, 4 bases at V and 4 bases at J, with 11 bases in the middle.

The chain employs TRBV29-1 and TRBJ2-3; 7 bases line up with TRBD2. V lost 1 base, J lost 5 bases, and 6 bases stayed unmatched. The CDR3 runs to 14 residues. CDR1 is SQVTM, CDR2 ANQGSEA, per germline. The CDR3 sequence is CSVEGWEGLDTQYF. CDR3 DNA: TGCAGCGTTGAAGGGTGGGAGGGATTAGATACGCAGTATTTT.

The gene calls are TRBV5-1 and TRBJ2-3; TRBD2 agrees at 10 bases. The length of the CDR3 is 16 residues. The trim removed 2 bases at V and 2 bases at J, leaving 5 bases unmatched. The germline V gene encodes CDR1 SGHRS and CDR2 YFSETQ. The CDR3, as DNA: TGCGCCAGCAGCTTTTTACTAGCGGGGCCCACAGATACGCAGTATTTT. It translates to CASSFLLAGPTDTQYF.

CDR3 sequence: CASAPVTYNSPLHF. CDR3 DNA sequence: TGTGCCAGCGCCCCGGTCACCTATAATTCACCCCTCCACTTT. The rearrangement links TRBV6-5 to TRBJ1-6; no clear D. The V gene's germline CDR1 is MNHEY and CDR2 SVGAGI. Trimming stripped 8 bases from V and 2 bases from J, with 10 bases between. This CDR3 has 14 amino acids.

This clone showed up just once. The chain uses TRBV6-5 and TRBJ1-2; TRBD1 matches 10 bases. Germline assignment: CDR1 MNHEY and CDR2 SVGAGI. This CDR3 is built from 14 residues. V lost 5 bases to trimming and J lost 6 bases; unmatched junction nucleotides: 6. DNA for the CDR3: TGTGCCAGCAGTGAATCCGACAGGGGGCATGGCTACACCTTC. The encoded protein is CASSESDRGHGYTF.

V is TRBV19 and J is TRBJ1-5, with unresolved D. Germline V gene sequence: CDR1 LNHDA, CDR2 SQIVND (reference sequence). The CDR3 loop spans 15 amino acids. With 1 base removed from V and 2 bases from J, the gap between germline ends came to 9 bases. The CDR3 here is CASSIAVPRNQPQHF. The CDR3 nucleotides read TGTGCCAGTAGTATAGCAGTGCCGCGCAATCAGCCCCAGCATTTT.

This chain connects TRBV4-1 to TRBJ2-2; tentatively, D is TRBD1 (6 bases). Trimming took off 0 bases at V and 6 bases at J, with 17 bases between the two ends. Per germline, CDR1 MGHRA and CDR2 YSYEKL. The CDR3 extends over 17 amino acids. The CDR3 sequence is CASSQDEDSPYPGELFF. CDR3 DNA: TGCGCCAGCAGCCAAGATGAGGACAGCCCATACCCCGGGGAGCTGTTTTTT.

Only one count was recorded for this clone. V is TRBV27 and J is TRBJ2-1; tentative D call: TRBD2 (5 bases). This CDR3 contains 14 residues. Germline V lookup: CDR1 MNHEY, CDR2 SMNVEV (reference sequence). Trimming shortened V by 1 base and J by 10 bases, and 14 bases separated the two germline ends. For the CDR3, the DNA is TGTGCCAGCAGTTTATTTTACCCTGAGGGAGAGCAGTTCTTC. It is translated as CASSLFYPEGEQFF.